These 14 T cell receptor beta chains originate from one sample sequenced in a study of a mutant IDH1 vaccine in newly diagnosed glioma. Clones were sequenced by immunoSEQ multiplex PCR, and TCRdb holds only the in-frame ones, with some missing. This repertoire shows roughly 60,000 clones, around 84% found once; its top ten account for 4%. Antigens of these TCRs are unknown. Time point here: week 23, last vaccination. Doses of 300 ug of mutant IDH1 20-mer peptide were given with topical imiquimod. Sample: PBMCs, taken from a glioma patient whose treatment included an IDH1 peptide vaccine. These receptors came from a man aged 25 to 40 with glioma.

V usage is TRBV7-2 and J usage is TRBJ2-5, with 7 bases that match TRBD2. The J call may be incorrect, as the DNA end agrees better with TRBJ2-7. Germline V gene sequence: CDR1 SGHTA, CDR2 FQGNSA. The CDR3 has 14 amino acids. The CDR3 loop reads CASSLGGGTYEQYF. In DNA form, the CDR3 reads TGTGCCAGCAGCTTAGGGGGGGGTACCTACGAGCAGTACTTC.

J is TRBJ2-1 and V is TRBV5-1, with 8 bases identical to TRBD2. Trimming removed 0 bases from V and 7 bases from J; junction bases left unmatched: 15. The germline V gene has CDR1 SGHRS and CDR2 YFSETQ. This CDR3 has 18 residues. The CDR3 bases are TGCGCCAGCAGCTTGGCCTTTCCTGGACGGGGGGGCCGTAATGAGCAGTTCTTC. Translation gives CASSLAFPGRGGRNEQFF.

The CDR3 loop is CASSSSGTAYNEQFF. The CDR3 nucleotides are TGCGCCAGCAGTTCTTCCGGGACAGCCTACAATGAGCAGTTCTTC. The V and J genes are TRBV10-1 and TRBJ2-1; 7 bases map to TRBD1. CDR1 and CDR2 from the germline V gene are WNHNN and SYGVQD (reference sequence). Unmatched junction bases numbered 6, after V lost 5 bases and J lost 2 bases. There are 15 residues in the CDR3.

This clone was found a few times. J is TRBJ1-1 and V is TRBV9; no clear D. This CDR3 comprises 13 residues. Germline lookup yields CDR1 SGDLS and CDR2 YYNGEE. V lost 0 bases, J lost 1 base, and 4 bases lay in between. The CDR3 nucleotides are TGTGCCAGCAGCGTAGTGTGGAACACTGAAGCTTTCTTT. Encoded protein: CASSVVWNTEAFF.

The table lists this clone with a few counts. J is TRBJ1-2 and V is TRBV2, with D unclear. The CDR3 sequence is 12 residues long. Germline V gene lookup returns CDR1 SNHLY and CDR2 FYNNEI. Between the trimmed V and J ends, which lost 8 bases and 5 bases, there was a span of 12 bases. The CDR3 spells CASHRVGYGYTF. CDR3 DNA sequence: TGTGCCAGCCATAGGGTCGGGTATGGCTACACCTTC.

The CDR3 here is CASSRDNEQFF. Written as DNA, the CDR3 is TGTGCCAGCAGCCGTGACAATGAGCAGTTCTTC. V and J are TRBV7-9 and TRBJ2-1; D is unclear. The CDR3 has 11 amino acids. V dropped 5 bases and J dropped 5 bases, with 4 bases sitting between them. Germline CDR1 and CDR2: SEHNR and FQNEAQ (reference sequence).

This chain connects TRBV14 to TRBJ1-2; the match to TRBD1 covers 7 bases. V trimming: 3 bases; J trimming: 4 bases; junction bases outside the gene matches: 8. Germline CDR1 reads SGHDN; CDR2 reads FVKESK. This CDR3 is 15 amino acids long. The CDR3 region is CASSQTMTGSYGYTF. CDR3 coding DNA: TGTGCCAGCAGCCAGACCATGACAGGGAGCTATGGCTACACCTTC.

This chain links TRBV12-5 with TRBJ2-7; 14 bases match TRBD2. From germline, CDR1 is LGHNT and CDR2 FRNRAP. With V trimmed by 7 bases and J by 8 bases, 4 bases remained unmatched. The CDR3 has 13 residues. The chain's CDR3 is CASVGTSGGKQYF. CDR3 DNA sequence: TGTGCTAGTGTTGGGACTAGCGGGGGTAAGCAGTACTTC.

J is TRBJ2-2 and V is TRBV4-1, with a possible D match to TRBD1 (7 bases). Germline loops: CDR1 MGHRA, CDR2 YSYEKL. The germline V and J ends were trimmed by 4 bases and 2 bases, with 17 bases remaining between them. This CDR3 spans 17 amino acids. CDR3: CASSPPRGQINTGELFF. CDR3 DNA sequence: TGCGCCAGCAGCCCACCGCGGGGACAGATTAACACCGGGGAGCTGTTTTTT.

This chain connects TRBV19 to TRBJ2-1; 10 nucleotides align to TRBD2. V was pared by 4 bases and J by 6 bases, with 6 bases of the junction left unmatched. Germline V lookup: CDR1 LNHDA, CDR2 SQIVND (reference sequence). The CDR3 is made up of 15 amino acids. The CDR3 DNA is TGTGCCAGTAGTAAGCCCGGGACTAGCGCCAATGAGCAGTTCTTC. Translation: CASSKPGTSANEQFF.

V and J are TRBV28 and TRBJ2-7; the D gene is possibly TRBD1 (5 bases). V was pared by 3 bases and J by 3 bases, with 12 bases between. The CDR3 contains 14 residues. Germline V gene data show CDR1 as MDHEN and CDR2 as SYDVKM. The CDR3 DNA follows: TGTGCCAGCAGTTTTGGGCAGGGCTTCTACGAGCAGTACTTC. It is translated as CASSFGQGFYEQYF.

V usage is TRBV2 and J usage is TRBJ2-5; 13 bases align to TRBD2. CDR3 size: 16 residues. The V and J ends lost 6 bases and 7 bases, in that order; junction bases with no gene match: 11. The germline V gene has CDR1 SNHLY and CDR2 FYNNEI. CDR3 in DNA: TGTGCCAGCAGAGGACTAGCGGGGGACCTAGGCGGGACCCAGTACTTC. This encodes CASRGLAGDLGGTQYF.

The rearrangement links TRBV27 to TRBJ2-7, with D perhaps assigned TRBD1 or TRBD2 (5 bases each). Trimming removed 8 bases at V and 3 bases at J, with 20 bases between. Germline CDR1 is MNHEY and CDR2 is SMNVEV (reference sequence). There are 15 residues in the CDR3. The CDR3 nucleotides read TGTGCCAGCTTAACCCTCGGGACCGGGATCTACGAGCAGTACTTC. This sequence encodes CASLTLGTGIYEQYF.

This clone was picked up one time. In DNA form, the CDR3 reads TGTGCCACCAGCAGAGACGCCGGACGGACGATAGAAGCTTTCTTT. The encoded protein is CATSRDAGRTIEAFF. The V and J genes are TRBV15 and TRBJ1-1; no definite D call. CDR1 is LNHNV and CDR2 is YYDKDF in the germline V gene (reference sequence). CDR3 length: 15 amino acids. V was cut by 0 bases and J by 8 bases, with 16 bases left in between.